This T cell receptor beta chain is drawn from a study of radiation and T cells in renal cell carcinoma. In the study overall: Nephrectomy followed 15 Gy stereotactic body radiation by 4 weeks. Study findings and constraints: Without pretreatment biopsies, baseline tumor clonotype presence was undetermined. In blood, top tumor clones expanded by 2 weeks, shrinking by 4.

Described time point: baseline pretreatment blood. Treatment given: 15 Gy SBRT to primary tumor, nephrectomy 4 weeks later. On this clone itself: Its specificity is unknown.

Germline V gene sequence: CDR1 SNHLY, CDR2 FYNNEI. J was trimmed by 7 bases and V by 7 bases; bases with no gene match: 5. CDR3 length equals 13 residues. TCRdb keeps only in-frame clones here, not all; method: immunoSEQ multiplex PCR. The repertoire includes some 150,000 clones, less than 85% of them detected once, and under 25% sits in the top ten. The clonotype was recovered from a woman aged 45-60 years with renal cell carcinoma. Material: blood, obtained from a patient whose treatment included radiotherapy and nephrectomy. V is TRBV2 and J is TRBJ1-5, with 9 bases that match TRBD1. This CDR3 is CASTGTGRQPQHF. As DNA, the CDR3 is TGTGCCAGCACCGGGACAGGGCGCCAGCCCCAGCATTTT.